This T cell receptor (beta chain) is from a study of blood T cells in healthy people across ages. General study results and limits: It was not possible, with unsorted PBMCs, to conclusively compare naive and antigen-experienced cells.

As for this clonotype: The antigen remains undetermined. Relative to the germline gene, one junction end is altered; a read error may explain this.

The people who gave samples were healthy Caucasians from Russia, aged roughly 6 to 95. A second roughly 6 to 12 cycle PCR used barcoded and J-beta primers. A template-switch adaptor containing 12 random nucleotides labeled each cDNA molecule. Using its own MiXCR run on the 5' RACE reads, TCRdb lists one record per CDR3 protein. The table has hundreds of thousands of distinct CDR3 sequences, about 30% seen once; the top ten hold around 14%. The CDR3 covers 14 residues. From germline, CDR1 is LNHDA and CDR2 SQIVND (reference sequence). The rearrangement uses TRBV19 and TRBJ2-5, with a weak D call TRBD1 (5 bases). The J call could be wrong; TRBJ2-7 is a better fit for the DNA end. The sequencing sample was made of blood. The clonotype originates from a woman over 75 in good health. CDR3 in amino acids: CASSIGASSFEQYF. DNA of the CDR3: TGTGCCAGTAGTATTGGGGCTAGTTCCTTCGAGCAGTACTTC.